This passage covers 25 T cell receptor beta chains from one sample sequenced in a study of T cells in Graves' hyperthyroidism and ophthalmopathy. Template material for amplifying TCR beta CDR3 regions consisted of RNA transcripts. The study used the HTBI primer set for a first-round RT-PCR of the TCR CDR3. TCRdb recomputed calls from the multiplex PCR reads with MiXCR, one row per CDR3 protein. The sample contains approximately 410,000 distinct CDR3 sequences, 12% to 15% of which appear only once. Input material: blood. The receptors were gathered from a woman aged 18-29 years with Graves' hyperthyroidism.

The sample holds many counts of this clonotype. V usage is TRBV12-3 or TRBV12-4 and J usage is TRBJ1-5; no firm D call. This CDR3 region has 15 residues. The V end was cut by 1 base, the J end by 0 bases, with 7 bases between. The CDR3 coding sequence is TGTGCCAGCAGTTTAGGACTGCTTAGCAATCAGCCCCAGCATTTT. Residues: CASSLGLLSNQPQHF.

Ten or more counts support this clonotype. The rearrangement uses TRBV7-2 and TRBJ1-5; 7 bases align to TRBD1. Germline V lookup: CDR1 SGHTA, CDR2 FQGNSA. Trimming at V came to 1 base and at J to 4 bases, leaving 4 bases not matched to a gene. This CDR3 is 15 amino acids long. The CDR3 spells CASSLVLTGNQPQHF. The DNA for the CDR3 is TGTGCCAGCAGCTTAGTCCTGACAGGGAATCAGCCCCAGCATTTT.

There are a few counts of this clonotype. The gene calls are TRBV19 and TRBJ2-1, with D uncertain. The germline CDR1 and CDR2 sequences are LNHDA and SQIVND (reference sequence). V was clipped by 3 bases and J by 3 bases, with 15 bases between them. The CDR3 is made up of 16 amino acids. CDR3 residues: CASSIPTGVGYNEQFF. The CDR3 bases are TGTGCCAGTAGTATCCCCACCGGCGTTGGCTACAATGAGCAGTTCTTC.

The rearrangement uses TRBV6-5 and TRBJ1-5; D uncertain. The germline V gene encodes CDR1 MNHEY and CDR2 SVGAGI. This CDR3 has 14 residues. Trimming removed 0 bases from V and 12 bases from J, with 15 bases in between. CDR3 in DNA: TGTGCCAGCAGTTACTCGAAAGGTTCGTTGCTCCAGCATTTT. Translation: CASSYSKGSLLQHF.

This clonotype showed up many times. V and J are TRBV28 and TRBJ2-1, with 8 nucleotides matching TRBD2. The length of the CDR3 is 15 residues. Germline V gene lookup returns CDR1 MDHEN and CDR2 SYDVKM. After removal of 3 bases from V and 5 bases from J, the junction contained 6 bases not matched to a gene. The chain's CDR3 is CASSFMGGRNNEQFF. The CDR3 nucleotides are TGTGCCAGCAGTTTTATGGGCGGGAGGAACAATGAGCAGTTCTTC.

The V and J genes are TRBV19 and TRBJ1-2; D remains unclear. V lost 1 base to trimming and J lost 9 bases, with 12 bases between them. This CDR3 comprises 13 residues. Germline CDR1 and CDR2: LNHDA and SQIVND (reference sequence). The CDR3 DNA is TGTGCCAGTAGTATAGGCTGGGGTCAAAGCTACACCTTC. Its translation is CASSIGWGQSYTF.

The chain couples TRBV4-1 to TRBJ2-5; D gene uncertain. Germline V gene sequence: CDR1 MGHRA, CDR2 YSYEKL. Trimming took 1 base from V and 5 from J, leaving 14 bases between them. This CDR3 has 15 residues. The DNA of the CDR3 is TGCGCCAGCAGCCAAGGACCCCGACCTGAGGAGACCCAGTACTTC. This gives the protein CASSQGPRPEETQYF.

This clonotype was recorded many times. V gene TRBV5-1 combines with J gene TRBJ1-6; 7 bases align to TRBD1. The V gene's germline CDR1 is SGHRS and CDR2 YFSETQ. CDR3 size: 16 residues. V gave up 4 bases and J gave up 6 bases; unmatched junction bases: 10. The CDR3 loop reads CASSRDSGNTNSPLHF. CDR3 in DNA: TGCGCCAGCAGCCGGGACAGCGGAAACACTAATTCACCCCTCCACTTT.

In this sample, this clonotype turned up a few times. The rearrangement links TRBV5-6 to TRBJ1-3; D uncertain. The CDR3 covers 17 residues. Germline values: CDR1 SGHDT, CDR2 YYEEEE. The germline V and J ends were trimmed by 0 bases and 2 bases, with 15 bases remaining between them. CDR3 nucleotides: TGTGCCAGCAGCTTGGAGTCCGCGGATCTCGCTGGAAACACCATATATTTT. Translated, it gives CASSLESADLAGNTIYF.

This clonotype was counted only a few times. The chain recombines TRBV9 with TRBJ2-1, with 11 bases identical to TRBD1. V was pared by 0 bases and J by 6 bases, with 2 bases of the junction left unmatched. This CDR3 is 15 amino acids long. Germline V gene sequence: CDR1 SGDLS, CDR2 YYNGEE. The CDR3 reads CASSVAGTGGNEQFF. For the CDR3, the DNA is TGTGCCAGCAGCGTAGCCGGGACAGGGGGCAATGAGCAGTTCTTC. Based on the CDR3 plus reference TRBV9 and TRBJ2-1, the full variable domain is DSGVTQTPKHLITATGQRVTLRCSPRSGDLSVYWYQQSLDQGLQFLIQYYNGEERAKGNILERFSAQQFPDLHSELNLSSLELGDSALYFCASSVAGTGGNEQFFGPGTRLTVL.

This clonotype has more than one count but fewer than ten. The chain recombines TRBV12-5 with TRBJ1-1, with D maybe TRBD1 (5 bases). The V end lost 0 bases, the J end lost 1 base, and 12 bases lay between the germline ends. Germline V CDR1 and CDR2: LGHNT, FRNRAP. The CDR3 length is 16 residues. The CDR3 coding sequence is TGTGCTAGTGGTTTGGTACTGGGGCAGAAGAACACTGAAGCTTTCTTT. It translates to CASGLVLGQKNTEAFF.

This clonotype has more than one count but fewer than ten. The chain links TRBV20-1 to TRBJ2-1, with 12 bases aligning to TRBD2. Germline values: CDR1 DFQATT, CDR2 SNEGSKA (reference sequence). The ends lost 0 bases at V and 4 bases at J; junction bases unmatched: 19. There are 21 residues in the CDR3. CDR3: CSARDLLGTSGPGGLYNEQFF. CDR3 nucleotides: TGCAGTGCTAGAGATCTCCTCGGGACTAGCGGGCCCGGGGGCTTATACAATGAGCAGTTCTTC.

This clonotype was seen many times. The chain recombines TRBV30 with TRBJ2-7; the D gene is possibly TRBD1 (5 bases). Germline assignment: CDR1 GTSNPN and CDR2 SVGIG (reference sequence). The CDR3 sequence is 13 residues long. The V end was cut by 2 bases, the J end by 4 bases, with 12 bases between. CDR3 sequence: CAWSLGDGYEQYF. Written as DNA, the CDR3 is TGTGCCTGGAGTCTAGGGGATGGGTACGAGCAGTACTTC.

In its sample, this clonotype was seen a few times. The V gene is TRBV19, the J gene TRBJ1-1; D unclear. The CDR3 consists of 13 residues. V was trimmed by 6 bases and J by 3 bases, leaving 11 bases between them. CDR1 LNHDA and CDR2 SQIVND come from the germline V gene (reference sequence). For the CDR3, the DNA is TGTGCCAGTAGCCCCCTCGTTTACACTGAAGCTTTCTTT. Amino acids: CASSPLVYTEAFF.

The chain carries TRBV6-2 or TRBV6-3 and TRBJ2-1; D is undetermined. Germline V gene data show CDR1 as MNHEY and CDR2 as SVGEGT. The CDR3 sequence is 13 residues long. V was cut by 1 base and J by 7 bases, with 8 bases left in between. The CDR3 loop is CASSYFPGNEQFF. The CDR3 DNA reads as TGTGCCAGCAGTTACTTTCCCGGGAATGAGCAGTTCTTC.

The chain links TRBV5-4 to TRBJ2-1, with 8 bases identical to TRBD2. This CDR3 contains 13 residues. CDR1 SGHNT and CDR2 YYREEE come from the germline V gene (reference sequence). V dropped 4 bases and J dropped 15; count of bases not matched to a gene: 12. CDR3 DNA: TGTGCCAGCAGCCCCCCAGAGCGGGAGTATTGGTTCTTC. It yields the protein CASSPPEREYWFF.

This chain links TRBV10-3 with TRBJ2-7, with D possibly being TRBD1 (5 bases). The germline gives CDR1 ENHRY, CDR2 SYGVKD. The CDR3 extends over 12 amino acids. Trimming removed 0 bases from V and 5 bases from J, with 5 bases in between. The CDR3 reads CAISESRDEQYF. Written as DNA, the CDR3 is TGTGCCATCAGTGAGTCCAGGGACGAGCAGTACTTC.

In the case of this clonotype: This could be a read error, since a much larger clone is one nucleotide away. This rearrangement joins TRBV28 to TRBJ2-5, with D possibly matching TRBD1 (6 bases). This CDR3 region has 13 residues. Germline V gene data show CDR1 as MDHEN and CDR2 as SYDVKM. The CDR3 nucleotides read TGTGTCAGCAGTAAGGAGTCTAAGGGGGTCCAGTACTTC. It specifies CVSSKESKGVQYF.

This clonotype occurred many times. The chain recombines TRBV2 with TRBJ2-7; tentative D call: TRBD1 (6 bases). The CDR3 consists of 15 residues. The germline CDR1 and CDR2 sequences are SNHLY and FYNNEI. Trimming stripped 1 base from V and 2 bases from J, with 12 bases between. DNA of the CDR3: TGTGCCAGCAGTGAAGGGCAGGGGATAACCTACGAGCAGTACTTC. Translation gives CASSEGQGITYEQYF.

Ten or more counts support this clonotype. The chain carries TRBV18 and TRBJ1-1; D uncertain. Trimming left V 2 bases short and J 4 bases short, with 5 bases between. Germline CDR1 KGHSH, CDR2 LQKENI. CDR3 length equals 12 residues. The CDR3 spells CASSPMTTEAFF. In DNA, the CDR3 is TGTGCCAGCTCACCAATGACCACTGAAGCTTTCTTT.

In the case of this clonotype: Being one base from a much bigger clone, this may be a read error. The conserved final phenylalanine or tryptophan is absent from the CDR3, which likely points to a read error. The chain recombines TRBV20-1 with TRBJ1-5; 7 nucleotides agree with TRBD1. After removal of 1 base from V and 5 bases from J, the junction contained 2 bases not matched to a gene. This CDR3 region has 13 residues. Germline V lookup: CDR1 DFQATT, CDR2 SNEGSKA (reference sequence). The CDR3 DNA follows: TGCAGTGCTAGAGGACAGGGTTATCAGCCCCAGCATTCT. Its protein is CSARGQGYQPQHS.

V is TRBV4-1 and J is TRBJ2-3; the match to TRBD2 covers 9 bases. Germline trimming cut 4 bases from V and 3 bases from J; bases unmatched to any gene: 8. The CDR3 is 16 amino acids. CDR1 MGHRA and CDR2 YSYEKL come from the germline V gene. For the CDR3, the DNA is TGCGCCAGCAGCCGGGATAGCGGGAGTGGGACAGATACGCAGTATTTT. Its protein is CASSRDSGSGTDTQYF.

Ten or more counts support this clonotype. V and J are TRBV7-9 and TRBJ2-1, with 9 bases matching TRBD2. The junction had 12 bases not matched to a gene; V was cut back by 8 bases and J by 7 bases. This CDR3 contains 15 residues. The V gene's germline CDR1 is SEHNR and CDR2 FQNEAQ (reference sequence). CDR3 residues: CASAGLAGTRNEQFF. CDR3 DNA sequence: TGTGCCAGCGCTGGCCTAGCGGGAACTAGGAATGAGCAGTTCTTC.

V gene TRBV6-1 combines with J gene TRBJ1-3; D call uncertain. The CDR3 is 12 residues long. The V end lost 7 bases, the J end lost 2 bases, and 6 bases lay between the germline ends. The germline V gene has CDR1 MNHNS and CDR2 SASEGT. CDR3 residues: CASMGPGNTIYF. The CDR3 region has the DNA TGTGCCAGCATGGGCCCTGGAAACACCATATATTTT.

This chain joins TRBV11-2 and TRBJ2-4, with TRBD2 matching over 9 bases. Trimming removed 1 base from V and 6 bases from J; junction bases left unmatched: 7. This CDR3 has 16 amino acids. Germline loops: CDR1 SGHAT, CDR2 FQNNGV. The CDR3 is CASSLAPGLARNIQYF. Here the CDR3 DNA reads TGTGCCAGCAGCTTAGCCCCGGGACTAGCACGAAACATTCAGTACTTC.